This T cell receptor beta chain was recovered during a study of blood T cell repertoires in COVID-19. On the study more broadly: Samples came from the United States, Italy and Spain, spanning acute and convalescent COVID-19. Nucleic acid was either cDNA or gDNA, and it came from T cells, B-cell-depleted T cells, or PBMCs.

The CDR3 is 15 amino acids. J gave up 3 bases and V 4 bases, and 7 bases lay outside the gene matches. Germline V lookup: CDR1 PRHDT, CDR2 FYEKMQ (reference sequence). Authors' analysis steps: How many nucleated cells were present was estimated from reference gene primer amplification. Profiled with immunoSEQ multiplex PCR; TCRdb holds only in-frame clones, not every one. D and trimming come from the DNA, and the V and J calls and clone size come from that table. The data hold about 220,000 clones, with approximately 80% observed a single time. What was sequenced was peripheral blood. The clonotype originates from a woman aged 55-69 years who had recovered from COVID-19. V and J are TRBV13 and TRBJ2-7; 9 bases are shared with TRBD1. The CDR3 loop reads CASSSGTGLGYEQYF. CDR3 nucleotides: TGTGCCAGCAGCTCGGGGACAGGGCTCGGCTACGAGCAGTACTTC. The full variable domain, in which reference TRBV13 and TRBJ2-7 provide the parts outside the CDR3, is AAGVIQSPRHLIKEKRETATLKCYPIPRHDTVYWYQQGPGQDPQFLISFYEKMQSDKGSIPDRFSAQQFSDYHSELNMSSLELGDSALYFCASSSGTGLGYEQYFGPGTRLTVT.